The 30 T cell receptor beta chains below all came from one sample that was sequenced in a study of cytomegalovirus exposure and HLA in healthy donors. The primer mix had 60 Vbeta and 13 Jbeta primers. Generated by immunoSEQ multiplex PCR, the TCRdb table keeps only in-frame clones and is missing some. The sample lists about 59,000 clones; 65% to 80% were seen once. Sequenced material: PBMCs. All receptors come from a man aged 25 to 40 in good health and CMV-seropositive.

A few counts support this clone. This chain links TRBV4-1 with TRBJ1-1; D remains ambiguous. Trimming took 5 bases from V and 0 from J, leaving 16 bases between them. The CDR3 length is 16 residues. Germline CDR1 MGHRA, CDR2 YSYEKL. CDR3 residues: CASSSWAKSLNTEAFF. DNA of the CDR3: TGCGCCAGCAGCTCCTGGGCTAAGTCTCTGAACACTGAAGCTTTCTTT.

V usage is TRBV5-3 and J usage is TRBJ1-3; D unresolved. Being an ORF, TRBV5-3 has a function that is uncertain. V was cut by 2 bases and J by 5 bases, with 14 bases left in between. CDR3 length equals 15 residues. In DNA, the CDR3 is TGTGCCAGAAGCTTTGAGACTACTGAAAGAAACACCATATATTTT. This codes for CARSFETTERNTIYF.

The chain is built from TRBV6-5 and TRBJ1-1, with D possibly TRBD1 on 5 matching bases. Germline lookup yields CDR1 MNHEY and CDR2 SVGAGI. The CDR3 runs 15 residues. The V gene lost 6 bases and the J gene lost 0 bases, with 14 bases spanning the gap. CDR3 sequence: CASREGIHMNTEAFF. The CDR3 nucleotides read TGTGCCAGCAGGGAGGGGATTCATATGAACACTGAAGCTTTCTTT.

This chain joins TRBV28 and TRBJ1-2; 8 nucleotides align to TRBD1. Per germline, CDR1 MDHEN and CDR2 SYDVKM. This CDR3 region has 11 residues. The V gene end was trimmed by 9 bases and the J gene end by 8 bases; junction bases not matched to a gene: 5. The DNA for the CDR3 is TGTGCCAGTCTAGACAGGGGAGGCTACACCTTC. It yields the protein CASLDRGGYTF.

CDR3 nucleotide sequence: TGTGCCAGCAACTCGGGACAGCATAATTCACCCCTCCACTTT. It codes for CASNSGQHNSPLHF. V and J are TRBV28 and TRBJ1-6, with TRBD1 identical over 7 bases. V lost 7 bases to trimming and J lost 5 bases; unmatched junction nucleotides: 5. Germline V CDR1 and CDR2: MDHEN, SYDVKM. The CDR3 covers 14 residues. Full variable domain (rest looked up from reference TRBV28 and TRBJ1-6): DVKVTQSSRYLVKRTGEKVFLECVQDMDHENMFWYRQDPGLGLRLIYFSYDVKMKEKGDIPEGYSVSREKKERFSLILESASTNQTSMYLCASNSGQHNSPLHFGNGTRLTVT.

The genes are TRBV15 and TRBJ1-5, with a possible D match to TRBD1 (6 bases). The V gene lost 9 bases and the J gene lost 0 bases, with 15 bases spanning the gap. The length of the CDR3 is 15 residues. Germline V CDR1 and CDR2: LNHNV, YYDKDF (reference sequence). DNA for the CDR3: TGTGCCACTTCACTTCAGGGGTATAGCAATCAGCCCCAGCATTTT. Its protein is CATSLQGYSNQPQHF.

This rearrangement joins TRBV29-1 to TRBJ1-2; D may be TRBD1 (5 bases). Trimming cost V 8 bases and J 5 bases, with 12 bases left between them. The CDR3 loop spans 11 amino acids. Germline V gene lookup returns CDR1 SQVTM and CDR2 ANQGSEA. CDR3 DNA: TGCAGCTTCGGGGGGGGTTATGGCTACACCTTC. Protein product: CSFGGGYGYTF. Full variable domain (remainder filled in from reference TRBV29-1 and TRBJ1-2): SAVISQKPSRDICQRGTSLTIQCQVDSQVTMMFWYRQQPGQSLTLIATANQGSEATYESGFVIDKFPISRPNLTFSTLTVSNMSPEDSSIYLCSFGGGYGYTFGSGTRLTVV.

The DNA for the CDR3 is TGTGCCAGCAGCCCGGGGGACTTCTATGAGCAGTTCTTC. Translating it yields CASSPGDFYEQFF. The gene calls are TRBV7-9 and TRBJ2-1; TRBD2 might be the D (6 bases). Trimming took off 5 bases at V and 8 bases at J, with 13 bases between the two ends. The CDR3 runs 13 residues. The germline gives CDR1 SEHNR, CDR2 FQNEAQ (reference sequence).

This clone appeared a few times. The V call is TRBV6-5, the J call TRBJ1-1, with D possibly matching TRBD1 (6 bases). Germline V lookup: CDR1 MNHEY, CDR2 SVGAGI. V gave up 2 bases and J gave up 1 base, with 8 bases separating them. There are 14 residues in the CDR3. CDR3 region: CASSYGTPNTEAFF. The CDR3 DNA is TGTGCCAGCAGTTACGGGACACCGAACACTGAAGCTTTCTTT.

The rearrangement joins TRBV7-9 to TRBJ2-3, with 7 bases identical to TRBD2. CDR3 length: 13 amino acids. Unmatched junction bases numbered 2, after V lost 1 base and J lost 7 bases. Germline V gene data show CDR1 as SEHNR and CDR2 as FQNEAQ (reference sequence). The CDR3 DNA reads as TGTGCCAGCAGCTTAGGGGAGGGCTATACGCAGTATTTT. This encodes CASSLGEGYTQYF.

This rearrangement joins TRBV7-2 to TRBJ1-5, with TRBD1 identical over 10 bases. Per the germline V gene, CDR1 is SGHTA and CDR2 is FQGNSA. This CDR3 region has 15 residues. Losses at the gene ends were 4 bases for V and 6 bases for J; bases not matched to a gene: 6. As DNA, the CDR3 is TGTGCCAGCAGCTCAGACGGGACAGGGGTTCAGCCCCAGCATTTT. As protein: CASSSDGTGVQPQHF.

The chain employs TRBV27 and TRBJ2-6; the D is unclear. CDR1 is MNHEY, CDR2 SMNVEV, per germline (reference sequence). This CDR3 has 14 residues. V gave up 1 base and J gave up 2 bases, with 3 bases separating them. The chain's CDR3 is CASSLFTGANVLTF. DNA of the CDR3: TGTGCCAGCAGTTTATTTACTGGGGCCAACGTCCTGACTTTC.

The chain uses TRBV7-2 and TRBJ1-2; D is unclear. V was pared by 3 bases and J by 1 base, with 18 bases between. This CDR3 is built from 17 residues. Germline V gene sequence: CDR1 SGHTA, CDR2 FQGNSA. The CDR3 DNA reads as TGTGCCAGCAGCTTCTCCCTCCGGACGGACTTTAACTATGGCTACACCTTC. Protein sequence: CASSFSLRTDFNYGYTF.

V usage is TRBV19 and J usage is TRBJ1-6, with 8 bases fitting TRBD1. J lost 7 bases, V lost 7 bases, and 6 bases had no gene match. Per germline, CDR1 LNHDA and CDR2 SQIVND (reference sequence). This CDR3 comprises 14 residues. DNA for the CDR3: TGTGCCAGTAAAGGACAGGGTGAGAATTCACCCCTCCACTTT. Amino acids: CASKGQGENSPLHF. Filled out from reference TRBV19 and TRBJ1-6, the complete variable domain reads DGGITQSPKYLFRKEGQNVTLSCEQNLNHDAMYWYRQDPGQGLRLIYYSQIVNDFQKGDIAEGYSVSREKKESFPLTVTSAQKNPTAFYLCASKGQGENSPLHFGNGTRLTVT.

This clone was observed a few times. The chain joins TRBV5-1 to TRBJ1-1; D call uncertain. The V end was cut by 7 bases, the J end by 14 bases, with 15 bases between. Germline CDR1 reads SGHRS; CDR2 reads YFSETQ. The CDR3 consists of 10 residues. The CDR3 DNA sequence: TGCGCCAGCGTTCCAGGAGGAGGCTTCTTT. Translated: CASVPGGGFF.

V is TRBV4-1 and J is TRBJ1-4, with unresolved D. The CDR3 has 15 residues. The germline CDR1 and CDR2 sequences are MGHRA and YSYEKL. With 3 bases removed from V and 0 bases from J, the gap between germline ends came to 8 bases. The CDR3, as DNA: TGCGCCAGCAGCCAGGGCAGGTCAACTAATGAAAAACTGTTTTTT. Its translation: CASSQGRSTNEKLFF.

This chain links TRBV11-3 with TRBJ2-7; D is unclear. CDR3 length equals 11 residues. Germline CDR1 and CDR2: SGHNT and YENEEA. The ends were cut back, 5 bases at V and 6 bases at J, with 8 bases in the middle. The CDR3 loop is CASSHKSEQYF. The CDR3 coding sequence is TGTGCCAGCAGCCATAAGAGCGAGCAGTACTTC. Full variable domain (rest looked up from reference TRBV11-3 and TRBJ2-7): EAGVVQSPRYKIIEKKQPVAFWCNPISGHNTLYWYLQNLGQGPELLIRYENEEAVDDSQLPKDRFSAERLKGVDSTLKIQPAELGDSAVYLCASSHKSEQYFGPGTRLTVT.

The rearrangement uses TRBV11-2 and TRBJ2-7, with a possible D match to TRBD2 (6 bases). CDR3 size: 11 residues. V lost 5 bases and J lost 6, with 8 bases in between. Germline V lookup: CDR1 SGHAT, CDR2 FQNNGV. Here the CDR3 reads CASSAAGEQYF. The CDR3 DNA reads TGTGCCAGCAGCGCAGCGGGCGAGCAGTACTTC.

The genes are TRBV5-1 and TRBJ2-2; possible D gene TRBD1, 5 bases. V shed 1 base and J shed 6 bases, with 13 bases lying between them. The CDR3 runs 15 residues. The germline V gene has CDR1 SGHRS and CDR2 YFSETQ. CDR3 nucleotide sequence: TGCGCCAGCAGCTTGCGGCCAGGGCTTTCCGGGGAGCTGTTTTTT. Its translation is CASSLRPGLSGELFF.

This chain joins TRBV2 and TRBJ1-5; a weak D match, TRBD1 (6 bases). This CDR3 is 19 amino acids long. V lost 6 bases, J lost 0 bases, and 24 bases lay in between. Germline CDR1 is SNHLY and CDR2 is FYNNEI. The CDR3 DNA sequence: TGTGCCAGCAGCCGCGGGGGGGGGCCACGAAGAAATAGCAATCAGCCCCAGCATTTT. Translation gives CASSRGGGPRRNSNQPQHF.

About this clone itself: One end of the junction fails to match germline, which may point to a read error. The chain has TRBV7-7 and TRBJ2-3; weak D call: TRBD2 (5 bases). The CDR3 covers 14 residues. Germline V gene data show CDR1 as SSHAT and CDR2 as FNYEAQ (reference sequence). DNA of the CDR3: TGTGCTAGCAGCACACTTGACGGAGGACATACGCAGTATTTT. Protein: CASSTLDGGHTQYF.

This clone occurred a few times. The chain is built from TRBV4-1 and TRBJ1-4; D not certain. CDR3 size: 15 residues. V was trimmed by 1 base and J by 6 bases, leaving 12 bases between them. Germline-derived CDR1 and CDR2 are MGHRA and YSYEKL. CDR3 sequence: CASSQGERPDEKLFF. The CDR3 DNA reads as TGCGCCAGCAGCCAAGGGGAGAGGCCGGATGAAAAACTGTTTTTT.

The chain joins TRBV19 to TRBJ1-1; no reliable D call. This CDR3 region has 13 residues. Per germline, CDR1 LNHDA and CDR2 SQIVND (reference sequence). Trimming took off 3 bases at V and 11 bases at J, with 16 bases between the two ends. The CDR3 here is CASSILGRSEAFF. Here the CDR3 DNA reads TGTGCCAGTAGTATCCTAGGGAGGAGTGAGGCTTTCTTT.

The rearrangement uses TRBV6-1 and TRBJ2-5; TRBD2 is a possible D gene (7 bases). CDR1 and CDR2 from the germline V gene are MNHNS and SASEGT. This CDR3 is 12 amino acids long. V was cut by 8 bases and J by 3 bases, with 10 bases left in between. The CDR3 is CASGGGEETQYF. The DNA for the CDR3 is TGTGCCAGCGGAGGGGGGGAAGAGACCCAGTACTTC.

V gene TRBV28 combines with J gene TRBJ1-5; no definite D call. The CDR3 covers 15 residues. CDR1 is MDHEN and CDR2 is SYDVKM in the germline V gene. The ends were cut back, 5 bases at V and 0 bases at J, with 11 bases in the middle. This chain's CDR3 is CASSTVFGSNQPQHF. DNA for the CDR3: TGTGCCAGCAGTACCGTCTTCGGTAGCAATCAGCCCCAGCATTTT.

The chain links TRBV7-9 to TRBJ1-2; D is perhaps TRBD1 (6 bases). Per the germline V gene, CDR1 is SEHNR and CDR2 is FQNEAQ (reference sequence). The V end lost 1 base, the J end lost 8 bases, and 11 bases lay between the germline ends. The CDR3 is 13 residues long. CDR3 sequence: CASSLGVGAGYTF. The CDR3 nucleotides read TGTGCCAGCAGCTTAGGGGTGGGGGCCGGCTACACCTTC. Full variable domain (outside the CDR3, taken from reference TRBV7-9 and TRBJ1-2): DTGVSQNPRHKITKRGQNVTFRCDPISEHNRLYWYRQTLGQGPEFLTYFQNEAQLEKSRLLSDRFSAERPKGSFSTLEIQRTEQGDSAMYLCASSLGVGAGYTFGSGTRLTVV.

V and J are TRBV10-1 and TRBJ2-7; perhaps TRBD2 as D (6 bases). CDR3 size: 14 residues. V lost 3 bases to trimming and J lost 3 bases, with 12 bases between them. The germline CDR1 and CDR2 sequences are WNHNN and SYGVQD (reference sequence). CDR3 region: CASSDWDLNYEQYF. CDR3 bases: TGCGCCAGCAGTGATTGGGACTTAAACTACGAGCAGTACTTC.

This clone was seen just once. V gene TRBV5-1 combines with J gene TRBJ2-1; perhaps TRBD1 as D (6 bases). Germline V gene lookup returns CDR1 SGHRS and CDR2 YFSETQ. V lost 0 bases to trimming and J lost 7 bases, with 11 bases between them. CDR3 length: 14 residues. CDR3 sequence: CASSLAQGRNEQFF. Here the CDR3 DNA reads TGCGCCAGCAGCTTGGCACAGGGAAGGAATGAGCAGTTCTTC.

V is TRBV6-1 and J is TRBJ1-5, with 7 bases matching TRBD1. V was clipped by 0 bases and J by 0 bases; unmatched bases: 11. This CDR3 is built from 19 residues. Germline V gene sequence: CDR1 MNHNS, CDR2 SASEGT. This CDR3 is CASSEALMGQMYSNQPQHF. The CDR3 bases are TGTGCCAGCAGTGAAGCGCTGATGGGACAGATGTATAGCAATCAGCCCCAGCATTTT.

V is TRBV6-1 and J is TRBJ2-3, with 13 bases identical to TRBD2. V gave up 3 bases and J gave up 6 bases; unmatched junction bases: 6. Per germline, CDR1 MNHNS and CDR2 SASEGT. This CDR3 comprises 16 residues. Written as DNA, the CDR3 is TGTGCCAGCAGTGAGGTGACTAGCGGGGGGAAGGATACGCAGTATTTT. It codes for CASSEVTSGGKDTQYF.